One and the same sample provided the 9 T cell receptor beta chains below, sequenced in a study of sequential checkpoint blockade in melanoma. Profiled with immunoSEQ multiplex PCR; TCRdb holds only in-frame clones, not every one. The table lists thousands of clones, roughly 20% of them singletons. The treatment is: randomized to nivolumab then ipilimumab (arm A) or the reverse (arm B). The sample consisted of tumor tissue (inferred from file names), taken from a patient given nivolumab and ipilimumab in sequence. The receptors were sampled from a human donor with melanoma.

The CDR3 DNA reads TGTGCCAGCAGCTTACAGGGTCGTAGGGAGACCCAGTACTTC. Residues: CASSLQGRRETQYF. The chain couples TRBV7-5 to TRBJ2-5; no check of the table's D call, TRBD1, against the DNA was made. TRBV7-5 is a known pseudogene. This CDR3 comprises 14 residues.

Only a few counts were recorded for this clone. The rearrangement links TRBV19 to TRBJ2-3, with no clear D. V lost 4 bases and J lost 2, with 7 bases in between. This CDR3 spans 13 amino acids. Germline CDR1 and CDR2: LNHDA and SQIVND (reference sequence). The CDR3 sequence is CASSTFNTDTQYF. The CDR3 DNA follows: TGTGCCAGTAGTACGTTTAACACAGATACGCAGTATTTT. The variable domain in full, with the rest retrieved from reference TRBV19 and TRBJ2-3, is DGGITQSPKYLFRKEGQNVTLSCEQNLNHDAMYWYRQDPGQGLRLIYYSQIVNDFQKGDIAEGYSVSREKKESFPLTVTSAQKNPTAFYLCASSTFNTDTQYFGPGTRLTVL.

This clone was observed a few times. This chain connects TRBV6-1 to TRBJ2-7; D is uncertain. CDR1 and CDR2 (germline): MNHNS, SASEGT. CDR3 length: 13 residues. V was pared by 1 base and J by 2 bases, with 6 bases between. This CDR3 is CASSEGHPYEQYF. The CDR3 coding sequence is TGTGCCAGCAGTGAAGGTCACCCCTACGAGCAGTACTTC.

Sample share makes this clone medium-sized (0.01 to 0.1%). This rearrangement joins TRBV11-3 to TRBJ2-2, with 8 bases that match TRBD2. Germline CDR1 SGHNT, CDR2 YENEEA. CDR3 length: 15 residues. After removal of 2 bases from V and 4 bases from J, the junction contained 3 bases not matched to a gene. The CDR3 nucleotides read TGTGCCAGCAGCTTATCTGGGACTAGCACCGGGGAGCTGTTTTTT. Its translation: CASSLSGTSTGELFF.

The genes are TRBV5-1 and TRBJ1-1, with 11 positions matching TRBD1. Trimming cost V 3 bases and J 10 bases; bases outside gene matches: 14. Germline lookup yields CDR1 SGHRS and CDR2 YFSETQ. The CDR3 runs 16 residues. The DNA for the CDR3 is TGCGCCAGCAGCTCGTACCCACGGGGACAGGGGGAGAGAGCTTTCTTT. Protein sequence: CASSSYPRGQGERAFF. The full variable domain, rest sourced from reference TRBV5-1 and TRBJ1-1, is KAGVTQTPRYLIKTRGQQVTLSCSPISGHRSVSWYQQTPGQGLQFLFEYFSETQRNKGNFPGRFSGRQFSNSRSEMNVSTLELGDSALYLCASSSYPRGQGERAFFGQGTRLTVV.

This clone occurred a few times. The chain has TRBV12-2 and TRBJ1-2; TRBD1, the table's D call, was not compared with the DNA. TRBV12-2 is labeled a pseudogene. There are 16 residues in the CDR3. CDR3 loop: CASRPGTGSVKDGYTF. The DNA for the CDR3 is TGTGCAAGTCGCCCAGGGACAGGCTCTGTGAAGGATGGCTACACCTTC.

This clone was seen only a few times. V gene TRBV11-3 combines with J gene TRBJ2-1, with D tentatively TRBD1 (5 bases). Germline V lookup: CDR1 SGHNT, CDR2 YENEEA. Trimming removed 1 base from V and 4 bases from J, with 11 bases in between. This CDR3 spans 15 amino acids. The DNA for the CDR3 is TGTGCCAGCAGCTTAGTCCCGGACATATACAATGAGCAGTTCTTC. Translating it yields CASSLVPDIYNEQFF.

The chain recombines TRBV11-3 with TRBJ2-1, with TRBD1 as a possible D gene (6 bases). Trimming removed 4 bases from V and 8 bases from J, with 15 bases in between. Germline V gene data show CDR1 as SGHNT and CDR2 as YENEEA. This CDR3 has 14 residues. Written as DNA, the CDR3 is TGTGCCAGCAGCTCCAGGGACACTACAGATGAGCAGTTCTTC. It yields the protein CASSSRDTTDEQFF.

V gene TRBV30 combines with J gene TRBJ2-4; 8 bases line up with TRBD2. Germline CDR1 reads GTSNPN; CDR2 reads SVGIG (reference sequence). The CDR3 covers 21 residues. Trimming removed 1 base from V and 0 bases from J; junction bases left unmatched: 20. The CDR3 DNA reads as TGTGCCTGGAGTGCCGGGACTAGGAGGTTTGGGGCTGGAGTAGCCAAAAACATTCAGTACTTC. This sequence encodes CAWSAGTRRFGAGVAKNIQYF.